This TCR beta chain is drawn from a study of shared clonotypes between healthy human individuals. The study, taken as a whole, reports: The study found lower generation probabilities in non-shared clonotypes than in those shared by all four donors. Across a handful of donors, naive CD4 shared roughly 5%, naive CD8 3% to 3.5%, memory CD4 about 2.5%, memory CD8 0.4%. The donor pool, a small one, limited the genetic and exposure-history diversity represented.

The V gene lost 4 bases and the J gene lost 0 bases, with 10 bases spanning the gap. Germline CDR1 and CDR2: KGHSH and LQKENI. The CDR3 is 15 residues long. Sorted-subset replicate PCRs used around 200 ng DNA, roughly 28,000 T cell genomes. Only in-frame clones appear in the TCRdb table, and some are missing; sequencing was by immunoSEQ multiplex PCR. The sample has about 1.4 million clones, 95% to 97% seen once. About this clone: Its specificity is unknown.

The chain employs TRBV18 and TRBJ2-1; possibly TRBD1 or TRBD2 for D (5 bases each). Sequenced input: naive CD4+ T cells sorted from blood. Specified subset: CD45RA+ positively selected. The receptor was isolated from a man under 40 in good health. Here the CDR3 reads CASSQSGPSYNEQFF. The CDR3 nucleotides are TGTGCCAGCTCACAGTCGGGGCCCTCCTACAATGAGCAGTTCTTC.